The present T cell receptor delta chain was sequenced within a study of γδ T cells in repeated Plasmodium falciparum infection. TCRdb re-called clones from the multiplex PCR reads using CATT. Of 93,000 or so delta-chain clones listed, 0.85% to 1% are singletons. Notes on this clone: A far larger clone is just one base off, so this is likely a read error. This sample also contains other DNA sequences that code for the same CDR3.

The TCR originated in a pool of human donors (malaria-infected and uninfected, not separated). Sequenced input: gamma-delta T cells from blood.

CDR3 coding DNA: TGCGCTCTTGGGGAAATTGGCCTAAATACCCTTACTGGGGGATGTTCCGACAAACTCATCTTT. This translates into CALGEIGLNTLTGGCSDKLIF. V gene TRDV1 combines with J gene TRDJ1; 10 bases match TRDD3. TCRdb carries no J gene annotation; the J gene was assigned here by matching the DNA with germline. The CDR3 has 21 amino acids. Germline loops: CDR1 TSWWSYY, CDR2 QGS.